Below, one T cell receptor (beta chain) is given with its context. The data were taken from a study of blood T cell repertoires in COVID-19. The ends lost 5 bases at V and 4 bases at J; junction bases unmatched: 7. From germline, CDR1 is SNHLY and CDR2 FYNNEI. The CDR3 is 15 residues long. The method was immunoSEQ multiplex PCR; TCRdb's version includes in-frame clones alone and lacks a portion of them. Of hundreds of thousands of clones detected, about 83% appear once; the ten largest clones hold 6%. Source material: PBMCs or T cells enriched from blood (not recorded which). The chain couples TRBV2 to TRBJ2-2; 7 bases align to TRBD1. The sequence derives from a woman aged 40 to 50 who had recovered from COVID-19. In DNA form, the CDR3 reads TGTGCCAGCAGTCCACACAGGGGCCCCACCGGGGAGCTGTTTTTT. Protein sequence: CASSPHRGPTGELFF.